The rows below give T cell receptor beta chains drawn from one sample of a study of siplizumab effects on memory and regulatory T cells. These receptors lack a known antigen. Libraries were prepared by immunoSEQ multiplex PCR; TCRdb keeps only in-frame clonotypes and omits some of them. The sample lists 20,000 or so clones, around 40% occurring once. The sequenced material came from CFSE-low (dividing) CD4+ T cells sorted from an allogeneic mixed lymphocyte reaction. These receptors were collected from a human donor in good health; the cells came from an allogeneic mixed lymphocyte reaction. Some clones in this sample may be carry-over from other donors' samples. The CDR3 runs from the conserved cysteine through the conserved F or W. A D gene is named only where the DNA matches it firmly. Size tells how often a clone was seen (once, few, many) or the class of an expanded clone, and some rows leave it out.

CDR3aa	CDR3nt	d_gene	abundance	j_gene	v_gene
CASSSRAGTEAFF	TGTGCCAGCAGCTCACGAGCGGGGACTGAAGCTTTCTTT	NA	medium-sized	TRBJ1-1	TRBV6-5
CASSPIASYEQYF	TGTGCCAGCTCACCAATAGCCTCCTACGAGCAGTACTTC	NA	NA	TRBJ2-7	TRBV18
CASSLRTGALRTQYF	TGTGCCAGCAGCTTAAGGACAGGTGCCCTCCGTACGCAGTATTTT	TRBD1	NA	TRBJ2-3	TRBV7-9
CASSSPLGNYGYTF	TGTGCCAGTAGTTCCCCGCTAGGGAACTATGGCTACACCTTC	NA	NA	TRBJ1-2	TRBV19
CASSPRGTFYEQYF	TGTGCCAGCAGCCCACGGGGGACTTTTTACGAGCAGTACTTC	NA	NA	TRBJ2-7	TRBV7-9
CASSTGSGGPSETQYF	TGCGCCAGCAGTACCGGGAGCGGGGGGCCAAGTGAGACCCAGTACTTC	TRBD2	NA	TRBJ2-5	TRBV4-1
CASSLVGQGDGYTF	TGTGCCAGCAGCTTAGTTGGACAGGGCGATGGCTACACCTTC	TRBD1	many	TRBJ1-2	TRBV7-2
CASSEDVGSYEQYF	TGTGCCAGCAGTGAAGATGTCGGGTCCTACGAGCAGTACTTC	NA	large	TRBJ2-7	TRBV2
CTSSQDLPPGLAVNEQFF	TGCACCAGCAGCCAAGACCTCCCACCGGGACTAGCGGTTAATGAGCAGTTCTTC	NA	few	TRBJ2-1	TRBV1
CASTKPGTTEAFF	TGTGCCAGCACTAAACCCGGCACCACTGAAGCTTTCTTT	NA	NA	TRBJ1-1	TRBV6-6
CASSVAKDRGLYGYTF	TGTGCCAGCAGCGTAGCAAAAGACAGGGGCCTTTATGGCTACACCTTC	TRBD1	NA	TRBJ1-2	TRBV9
CAVGQALAYGYTF	TGTGCCGTAGGACAGGCCCTAGCTTATGGCTACACCTTC	TRBD1	NA	TRBJ1-2	TRBV6-6
CAIRRTGTGTETQYF	TGTGCCATCAGGCGAACCGGGACAGGGACGGAGACCCAGTACTTC	TRBD1	few	TRBJ2-5	TRBV10-3
CASSLGLGENEKLFF	TGTGCCAGCAGCTTAGGGTTGGGGGAAAATGAAAAACTGTTTTTT	NA	NA	TRBJ1-4	TRBV7-9